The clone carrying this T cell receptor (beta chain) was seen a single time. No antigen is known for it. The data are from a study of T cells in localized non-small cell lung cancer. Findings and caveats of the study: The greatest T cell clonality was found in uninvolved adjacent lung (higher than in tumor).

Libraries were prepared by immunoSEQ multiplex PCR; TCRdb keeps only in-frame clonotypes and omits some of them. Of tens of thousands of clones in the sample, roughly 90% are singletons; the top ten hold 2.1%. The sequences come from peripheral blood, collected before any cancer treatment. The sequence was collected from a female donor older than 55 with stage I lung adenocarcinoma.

This chain's CDR3 is CASSPALTYNSPLHF. DNA of the CDR3: TGTGCCAGCTCACCAGCATTAACCTATAATTCACCCCTCCACTTT. The V gene is TRBV18, the J gene TRBJ1-6, with no clear D. V was pared by 2 bases and J by 2 bases, with 7 bases between. The CDR3 loop spans 15 amino acids. Germline values: CDR1 KGHSH, CDR2 LQKENI.